The 19 T cell receptor beta chains below all came from one sample that was sequenced in a study of metastatic and nonmetastatic thyroid tumors (dated by TCRdb to between 2020 and 2021). Receptor amplification or capture employed PCR. For sequencing, an Illumina HiSeq 4000 was employed. TCRdb reworked the public reads: Q25 trimming with fastp, MiXCR clone assembly, productive beta chains retained. The sample table holds tens of thousands of clones, of which 20% to 25% were seen once. The leading ten clones occupy more than 5.5% of the sample. Before undergoing thyroid surgery, none of the patients had been given any kind of treatment. The sequencing sample was made of tumor tissue. These receptors were collected from a female donor with papillary thyroid cancer or a benign thyroid nodule (not recorded which). Some clones in this sample may be carry-over from other donors' samples.

By sample share, this clone is medium-sized. The CDR3 DNA sequence: TGTGCCAGCAGTGAAGGACAGGGGGTTTCACCCCTCCACTTT. Its translation: CASSEGQGVSPLHF. The chain employs TRBV6-1 and TRBJ1-6; 9 nucleotides align to TRBD1. Unmatched junction bases numbered 1, after V lost 1 base and J lost 9 bases. In germline, CDR1 is MNHNS, CDR2 SASEGT. The CDR3 has 14 amino acids.

As to this clone: A read error may account for a junction end that differs from germline. J is TRBJ2-7 and V is TRBV18; D possibly corresponds to TRBD1 (5 bases). Germline lookup yields CDR1 KGHSH and CDR2 LQKENI. The CDR3 loop spans 12 amino acids. CDR3 sequence reads: CASPPGSYEQYF. The CDR3 bases are TGTGCCAGCCCACCAGGGTCTTACGAGCAGTACTTC.

As regards this clone: The CDR3 does not close with the conserved phenylalanine or tryptophan, likely indicating a read error. The chain employs TRBV24-1 and TRBJ2-6; 11 bases match TRBD1. The CDR3 is 17 amino acids. From germline, CDR1 is KGHDR and CDR2 SFDVKD. The CDR3 DNA reads as TGTGCGACCACGCCGGGACAGGGGGAGAAGGGGGCCAACGTCCTGACTTTA. This sequence encodes CATTPGQGEKGANVLTL.

This clone was recorded many times. The chain is built from TRBV7-3 and TRBJ2-7, with 10 bases that match TRBD1. Unmatched junction bases numbered 1, after V lost 0 bases and J lost 5 bases. This CDR3 contains 14 residues. The germline V gene encodes CDR1 SGHTA and CDR2 FQGTGA. The CDR3 is CASSLTGTGDEQYF. The CDR3 DNA is TGTGCCAGCAGCTTAACTGGGACAGGGGACGAGCAGTACTTC.

The chain recombines TRBV20-1 with TRBJ2-5, with D unresolved. CDR3 length: 13 amino acids. V dropped 5 bases and J dropped 2 bases, with 12 bases sitting between them. The V gene's germline CDR1 is DFQATT and CDR2 SNEGSKA (reference sequence). CDR3 in amino acids: CSALKAIQETQYF. For the CDR3, the DNA is TGCAGTGCTCTGAAGGCAATACAAGAGACCCAGTACTTC.

This clone qualifies as medium-sized. The J gene is TRBJ2-7, the V gene TRBV19, with TRBD2 matching 14 bases. Per germline, CDR1 LNHDA and CDR2 SQIVND (reference sequence). There are 18 residues in the CDR3. The V and J ends lost 8 bases and 4 bases, in that order; junction bases with no gene match: 16. The CDR3 sequence is CASSTGTSGRWGPYEQYF. The CDR3 DNA reads TGTGCCAGTTCCACGGGGACTAGCGGGAGATGGGGTCCTTACGAGCAGTACTTC.

This clone was counted many times. The chain couples TRBV24-1 to TRBJ2-7, with D perhaps assigned TRBD1 or TRBD2 (6 bases each). The CDR3 has 15 amino acids. CDR1 and CDR2 from the germline V gene are KGHDR and SFDVKD. Trimming removed 1 base at V and 9 bases at J, with 18 bases between. Written as DNA, the CDR3 is TGTGCCACCAGTGATTTTACAGGGATGGACTATGGGCAGTACTTC. Its protein is CATSDFTGMDYGQYF.

This clone was detected ten times or more. The chain combines TRBV19 with TRBJ2-2, with 10 nucleotides matching TRBD1. This CDR3 region has 15 residues. Germline V gene lookup returns CDR1 LNHDA and CDR2 SQIVND (reference sequence). V shed 7 bases and J 6 bases; nucleotides not matched to a gene: 8. In nucleotides, the CDR3 is TGTGCCAGTAAAGTCGGGACAGGGGTTTCCGGGGAGCTGTTTTTT. The encoded protein is CASKVGTGVSGELFF.

This clone has more than one count but fewer than ten. The gene calls are TRBV24-1 and TRBJ2-1, with 11 bases aligning to TRBD2. Trimming at V came to 0 bases and at J to 4 bases, leaving 1 base not matched to a gene. Germline V gene data show CDR1 as KGHDR and CDR2 as SFDVKD. The length of the CDR3 is 16 residues. CDR3 in amino acids: CATSDLTSGSYNEQFF. In nucleotides, the CDR3 is TGTGCCACCAGTGATTTGACTAGCGGGAGTTACAATGAGCAGTTCTTC.

This clone was recorded at least ten times. This chain connects TRBV24-1 to TRBJ1-2; TRBD1 matches 9 bases. V shed 4 bases, J shed 2 bases, and the junction held 4 bases outside the gene matches. CDR3 length equals 15 residues. Per germline, CDR1 KGHDR and CDR2 SFDVKD. The CDR3 protein is CATSDAGTGNYGYTF. The CDR3 nucleotides are TGTGCCACCAGTGACGCCGGGACAGGGAACTATGGCTACACCTTC.

The table lists this clone with many counts. The chain has TRBV19 and TRBJ1-1, with a tentative D call TRBD1 (5 bases). Germline V gene sequence: CDR1 LNHDA, CDR2 SQIVND (reference sequence). The CDR3 is made up of 17 amino acids. Trimming removed 1 base from V and 0 bases from J, with 15 bases in between. The CDR3 coding sequence is TGTGCCAGTAGTATAGTCCGGGACCCCGGGTTGAACACTGAAGCTTTCTTT. Residues: CASSIVRDPGLNTEAFF.

This clone was detected a few times. This chain links TRBV2 with TRBJ2-7; 7 bases fit TRBD1. CDR1 is SNHLY, CDR2 FYNNEI, per germline. With 9 bases clipped from V and 3 bases from J, the junction kept 11 bases outside the gene matches. There are 14 residues in the CDR3. The CDR3 sequence is CARGSGTAHYEQYF. CDR3 sequence (DNA): TGTGCCAGAGGGTCCGGGACAGCCCACTACGAGCAGTACTTC.

This clone was seen ten or more times. The chain employs TRBV11-1 and TRBJ1-1; a possible D gene is TRBD1 (5 bases). The V gene lost 4 bases and the J gene lost 0 bases, with 18 bases spanning the gap. Per the germline V gene, CDR1 is SGHAT and CDR2 is FQDESV (reference sequence). The CDR3 covers 17 residues. CDR3 nucleotide sequence: TGTGCCAGCAGCTCAGGGATGGGGGGGGTTATGAACACTGAAGCTTTCTTT. Amino acids: CASSSGMGGVMNTEAFF. Complete variable domain (other parts from reference TRBV11-1 and TRBJ1-1): EAEVAQSPRYKITEKSQAVAFWCDPISGHATLYWYRQILGQGPELLVQFQDESVVDDSQLPKDRFSAERLKGVDSTLKIQPAELGDSAMYLCASSSGMGGVMNTEAFFGQGTRLTVV.

The chain employs TRBV20-1 and TRBJ1-2, with 10 bases identical to TRBD1. Germline CDR1 is DFQATT and CDR2 is SNEGSKA (reference sequence). This CDR3 is 12 amino acids long. The J segment lost 10 bases and the V segment lost 5 bases, leaving 7 bases of the junction unmatched. This CDR3 is CSAEPGQGYYTF. The CDR3 coding sequence is TGCAGTGCTGAACCGGGACAGGGGTACTACACCTTC.

This clone is medium-sized within its sample. This chain joins TRBV7-2 and TRBJ2-7; TRBD1 aligns across 8 bases. There are 14 residues in the CDR3. V dropped 6 bases and J dropped 6; count of bases not matched to a gene: 10. The V gene's germline CDR1 is SGHTA and CDR2 FQGNSA. In DNA form, the CDR3 reads TGTGCCAGCAGGAGCGGACAGGGATTCTCCGAGCAGTACTTC. Translation: CASRSGQGFSEQYF.

In this sample, this clone turned up many times. The J gene is TRBJ1-6, the V gene TRBV14; D is ambiguous. Germline V lookup: CDR1 SGHDN, CDR2 FVKESK. This CDR3 has 12 amino acids. V shed 0 bases and J shed 7 bases, with 1 base lying between them. The CDR3 DNA is TGTGCCAGCAGCCAAGACAATTCACCCCTCCACTTT. Amino acids: CASSQDNSPLHF.

The J gene is TRBJ2-3, the V gene TRBV28; D remains unclear. There are 15 residues in the CDR3. The ends were cut back, 6 bases at V and 3 bases at J, with 16 bases in the middle. CDR1 MDHEN and CDR2 SYDVKM come from the germline V gene. DNA for the CDR3: TGTGCCAGCAGGTACTCCCTCCTAATTACAGATACGCAGTATTTT. This gives the protein CASRYSLLITDTQYF.

Many counts were recorded for this clone. This chain connects TRBV7-9 to TRBJ2-5, with TRBD2 matching 9 bases. Germline V CDR1 and CDR2: SEHNR, FQNEAQ (reference sequence). Trimming took 2 bases from V and 2 from J; bases not matched to a gene: 9. The CDR3 covers 17 residues. CDR3: CASSLQGAGGKQETQYF. The DNA for the CDR3 is TGTGCCAGCAGCTTACAAGGCGCGGGAGGGAAACAAGAGACCCAGTACTTC.

This clone has at least ten counts. The chain employs TRBV7-9 and TRBJ2-7, with D possibly being TRBD2 (6 bases). This CDR3 comprises 14 residues. The V end lost 0 bases, the J end lost 2 bases, and 8 bases lay between the germline ends. Per the germline V gene, CDR1 is SEHNR and CDR2 is FQNEAQ (reference sequence). This CDR3 is CASSLAGGTYEQYF. The CDR3 bases are TGTGCCAGCAGCTTAGCGGGAGGAACCTACGAGCAGTACTTC.